This is a list of T cell receptor beta chains from one sample in a study of T cells after yellow fever vaccination. TCRdb ran MiXCR on the 5' RACE reads and lists one entry per CDR3 protein. The profile covers 150,000 to 200,000 distinct CDR3 sequences, with approximately 6.2% appearing a single time and less than 3% taken by the ten largest. Here the sequenced sample was CD4+ T cells sorted from PBMCs, taken on the day of the first yellow fever vaccination. These receptors were collected from a man younger than 30 who received the YFV17D yellow fever vaccine. The CDR3 runs from the conserved cysteine through the conserved F or W. A D gene is named only where the DNA matches it firmly. Expanded clones are given a class, and other clones once, few, many or no size at all.

d_call: -; j_call: TRBJ2-4; clone_size: many; v_call: TRBV18; cdr3_length: 13; cdr3_nt: TGTGCCAGCTCCCTCGTGTGGAAAAACATTCAGTACTTC; cdr3_aa: CASSLVWKNIQYF
d_call: TRBD1; j_call: TRBJ1-5; clone_size: many; v_call: TRBV5-1; cdr3_length: 15; cdr3_nt: TGCGCCAGCAGCCCCGGGACAGGGTTTTCTCAGCCCCAGCATTTT; cdr3_aa: CASSPGTGFSQPQHF
d_call: -; j_call: TRBJ1-1; clone_size: -; v_call: TRBV7-9; cdr3_length: 12; cdr3_nt: TGTGCCAGCAGCTTTGGCGAGACTGAAGCTTTCTTT; cdr3_aa: CASSFGETEAFF
d_call: -; j_call: TRBJ2-3; clone_size: -; v_call: TRBV11-1; cdr3_length: 16; cdr3_nt: TGTGCCAGCAGCTTGGGGGCTAGCGCGGGCACAGATACGCAGTATTTT; cdr3_aa: CASSLGASAGTDTQYF
d_call: -; j_call: TRBJ2-7; clone_size: many; v_call: TRBV20-1; cdr3_length: 11; cdr3_nt: TGCAGTGCTAGAGGGGGGCGCGAGCAGTACTTC; cdr3_aa: CSARGGREQYF
d_call: -; j_call: TRBJ2-1; clone_size: many; v_call: TRBV7-2; cdr3_length: 12; cdr3_nt: TGTGCCAGCAGCTTATTAAAAAATGAGCAGTTCTTC; cdr3_aa: CASSLLKNEQFF
d_call: -; j_call: TRBJ1-2; clone_size: many; v_call: TRBV12-3/TRBV12-4; cdr3_length: 13; cdr3_nt: TGTGCCAGCAACCGGGACCGAGGATATGGCTACACCTTC; cdr3_aa: CASNRDRGYGYTF
d_call: -; j_call: TRBJ1-1; clone_size: many; v_call: TRBV6-5; cdr3_length: 12; cdr3_nt: TGTGCCAGCAGTCGACAGAGAACTGAAGCTTTCTTT; cdr3_aa: CASSRQRTEAFF
d_call: -; j_call: TRBJ2-3; clone_size: many; v_call: TRBV4-2; cdr3_length: 15; cdr3_nt: TGTGCCAGCAGCCAAGATATGGAGGGGACAGATACGCAGTATTTT; cdr3_aa: CASSQDMEGTDTQYF
d_call: -; j_call: TRBJ1-1; clone_size: many; v_call: TRBV20-1; cdr3_length: 14; cdr3_nt: TGCAGTGCTAGCGTCGGACACATGCGGGCTGAAGCTTTCTTT; cdr3_aa: CSASVGHMRAEAFF
d_call: -; j_call: TRBJ2-2; clone_size: many; v_call: TRBV24-1; cdr3_length: 14; cdr3_nt: TGTGCCACCAGTGGGGAAACAAGCACCGGGGAGCTGTTTTTT; cdr3_aa: CATSGETSTGELFF
d_call: -; j_call: TRBJ1-2; clone_size: few; v_call: TRBV18; cdr3_length: 15; cdr3_nt: TGTGCCAGCTCACCTCGCCAGGGGAAAGTTGGTGGCTACACCTTC; cdr3_aa: CASSPRQGKVGGYTF
d_call: -; j_call: TRBJ1-1; clone_size: -; v_call: TRBV5-1; cdr3_length: 15; cdr3_nt: TGCGCCAGCAGCCCGGGCGGGGGGCAGGGCACTGAAGCTTTCTTT; cdr3_aa: CASSPGGGQGTEAFF
d_call: -; j_call: TRBJ1-1; clone_size: few; v_call: TRBV3-1; cdr3_length: 15; cdr3_nt: TGTGCCAGCAGCACTAGACACAGGCAAAACACTGAAGCTTTCTTT; cdr3_aa: CASSTRHRQNTEAFF
d_call: TRBD1; j_call: TRBJ2-1; clone_size: many; v_call: TRBV18; cdr3_length: 14; cdr3_nt: TGTGCCAGCTCACCCGGACAGGGGGCTGGTGAGCAGTTCTTC; cdr3_aa: CASSPGQGAGEQFF
d_call: TRBD1; j_call: TRBJ2-3; clone_size: -; v_call: TRBV19; cdr3_length: 12; cdr3_nt: TGTGCCAGTAGTCCAAGGACAGGGGGCCGATATTTT; cdr3_aa: CASSPRTGGRYF
d_call: -; j_call: TRBJ2-3; clone_size: few; v_call: TRBV4-2; cdr3_length: 12; cdr3_nt: TGTGCCAGCAGCCAAGATATGACTACGCAGTATTTT; cdr3_aa: CASSQDMTTQYF
d_call: -; j_call: TRBJ2-3; clone_size: few; v_call: TRBV18; cdr3_length: 13; cdr3_nt: TGTGCCAGTATGTACAGGGGCACAGATACGCAGTATTTT; cdr3_aa: CASMYRGTDTQYF
d_call: TRBD2; j_call: TRBJ2-5; clone_size: many; v_call: TRBV6-2/TRBV6-3; cdr3_length: 13; cdr3_nt: TGTGCCACCTCGGGACTAGCTAAAGAGACCCAGTACTTC; cdr3_aa: CATSGLAKETQYF
d_call: -; j_call: TRBJ2-5; clone_size: -; v_call: TRBV19; cdr3_length: 14; cdr3_nt: TGTGCCAGTAGTATTTGGCGGAGCGGAGAGACCCAGTACTTC; cdr3_aa: CASSIWRSGETQYF
d_call: -; j_call: TRBJ2-2; clone_size: few; v_call: TRBV5-5; cdr3_length: 16; cdr3_nt: TGTGCCAGCAGCTTAAGTAGACAGGAAACTCCCGGGGAGCTGTTTTTT; cdr3_aa: CASSLSRQETPGELFF
d_call: -; j_call: TRBJ2-3; clone_size: once; v_call: TRBV5-4; cdr3_length: 14; cdr3_nt: TGTGCCAGCGGCTTTGCTGATAGCACAGATACGCAGTATTTT; cdr3_aa: CASGFADSTDTQYF
d_call: -; j_call: TRBJ2-1; clone_size: few; v_call: TRBV24-1; cdr3_length: 15; cdr3_nt: TGTGCCACCAGTGATCCCACGACAGGCGACAATGAGCAGTTCTTC; cdr3_aa: CATSDPTTGDNEQFF
d_call: -; j_call: TRBJ1-1; clone_size: -; v_call: TRBV19; cdr3_length: 16; cdr3_nt: TGTGCCAGTAGGAGTCAGACCGGGACCCACGACACTGAAGCTTTCTTT; cdr3_aa: CASRSQTGTHDTEAFF
d_call: -; j_call: TRBJ2-6; clone_size: many; v_call: TRBV27; cdr3_length: 14; cdr3_nt: TGTGCCAGCAGTTCCTATTCTGGGGCCAACGTCCTGACTTTC; cdr3_aa: CASSSYSGANVLTF
d_call: -; j_call: TRBJ1-3; clone_size: -; v_call: TRBV7-2; cdr3_length: 14; cdr3_nt: TGTGCCAGCAGCCTCTGGAGCTCTGGAAACACCATATATTTT; cdr3_aa: CASSLWSSGNTIYF
d_call: -; j_call: TRBJ1-4; clone_size: few; v_call: TRBV23-1; cdr3_length: 16; cdr3_nt: TGCGCCAGCAGTCTCTCTTTACAGGCGGAAAATGAAAAACTGTTTTTT; cdr3_aa: CASSLSLQAENEKLFF
d_call: TRBD1; j_call: TRBJ2-2; clone_size: many; v_call: TRBV5-1; cdr3_length: 14; cdr3_nt: TGCGCCAGCAGCTTTACAGGGGGCGCCGGGGAGCTGTTTTTT; cdr3_aa: CASSFTGGAGELFF
d_call: -; j_call: TRBJ2-4; clone_size: many; v_call: TRBV5-1; cdr3_length: 13; cdr3_nt: TGCGCCAGCAGCCTCGGGGCCAAAAACATTCAGTACTTC; cdr3_aa: CASSLGAKNIQYF
d_call: -; j_call: TRBJ1-5; clone_size: many; v_call: TRBV6-5; cdr3_length: 14; cdr3_nt: TGTGCCAGCAGTTACAGCTACTCCAATCAGCCCCAGCATTTT; cdr3_aa: CASSYSYSNQPQHF
d_call: TRBD1; j_call: TRBJ2-5; clone_size: many; v_call: TRBV10-3; cdr3_length: 14; cdr3_nt: TGTGCCAGCGGGCAGGGGGCTGGGCAAGAGACCCAGTACTTC; cdr3_aa: CASGQGAGQETQYF
d_call: -; j_call: TRBJ2-1; clone_size: many; v_call: TRBV2; cdr3_length: 13; cdr3_nt: TGTGCCAGCAGTGTCCTAAAAGTGTATGAGCAGTTCTTC; cdr3_aa: CASSVLKVYEQFF
d_call: -; j_call: TRBJ2-5; clone_size: -; v_call: TRBV27; cdr3_length: 16; cdr3_nt: TGTGCCAGCAGTGTCTCCCCGCGGGCTAGGCAAGAGACCCAGTACTTC; cdr3_aa: CASSVSPRARQETQYF
d_call: -; j_call: TRBJ1-1; clone_size: many; v_call: TRBV4-1; cdr3_length: 16; cdr3_nt: TGCGCCAGCAGCCATTTTCTACAGGGTATGAACACTGAAGCTTTCTTT; cdr3_aa: CASSHFLQGMNTEAFF
d_call: -; j_call: TRBJ2-3; clone_size: -; v_call: TRBV18; cdr3_length: 13; cdr3_nt: TGTGCCAGCTCCCCTGGGGCCACAGATATGCAGTATTTT; cdr3_aa: CASSPGATDMQYF
d_call: TRBD2; j_call: TRBJ2-5; clone_size: few; v_call: TRBV4-3; cdr3_length: 17; cdr3_nt: TGCGCCAGCAGCCAAGGATGGCGGGGGGGTTGGCAAGAGACCCAGTACTTC; cdr3_aa: CASSQGWRGGWQETQYF
d_call: TRBD2; j_call: TRBJ2-3; clone_size: -; v_call: TRBV20-1; cdr3_length: 16; cdr3_nt: TGCAGTGCTAGAGTGGAGGCGGGGGGGCGGACAGATACGCAGTATTTT; cdr3_aa: CSARVEAGGRTDTQYF
d_call: -; j_call: TRBJ2-5; clone_size: -; v_call: TRBV20-1; cdr3_length: 11; cdr3_nt: TGCAGTGCTAGCCGGGCGGAGACCCAGTACTTC; cdr3_aa: CSASRAETQYF
d_call: TRBD1; j_call: TRBJ1-6; clone_size: many; v_call: TRBV5-4; cdr3_length: 14; cdr3_nt: TGTGCCAGCAGCCAGGTCGAGGGGGCGCAGATCCAGATCTTT; cdr3_aa: CASSQVEGAQIQIF
d_call: -; j_call: TRBJ2-1; clone_size: few; v_call: TRBV7-2; cdr3_length: 15; cdr3_nt: TGTGCCAGCAGCTCTTTGGGCTCAGCCTACAATGAGCAGTTCTTC; cdr3_aa: CASSSLGSAYNEQFF
d_call: -; j_call: TRBJ2-1; clone_size: many; v_call: TRBV21-1; cdr3_length: 13; cdr3_nt: TGTGCCAGCGGACAGTGCGGAGACAATGAGCAGTTCTTC; cdr3_aa: CASGQCGDNEQFF
d_call: -; j_call: TRBJ1-6; clone_size: -; v_call: TRBV9; cdr3_length: 15; cdr3_nt: TGTGCCAGCAGCCCACGCGGGGGGGGAACATCACCCCTCCACTTT; cdr3_aa: CASSPRGGGTSPLHF
d_call: -; j_call: TRBJ1-4; clone_size: -; v_call: TRBV28; cdr3_length: 14; cdr3_nt: TGTGCCAGCAGTTTTTTCTCTGGGGGGGAAAAACTGTTTTTT; cdr3_aa: CASSFFSGGEKLFF
d_call: -; j_call: TRBJ1-1; clone_size: many; v_call: TRBV20-1; cdr3_length: 13; cdr3_nt: TGCAGTGCTCCACGGGAGCTGAACACTGAAGCTTTCTTT; cdr3_aa: CSAPRELNTEAFF
d_call: -; j_call: TRBJ1-1; clone_size: many; v_call: TRBV7-6; cdr3_length: 15; cdr3_nt: TGTGCCAGCAGCACCCCGTTGGGGGCCAACACTGAAGCTTTCTTT; cdr3_aa: CASSTPLGANTEAFF
d_call: -; j_call: TRBJ1-2; clone_size: -; v_call: TRBV3-1; cdr3_length: 14; cdr3_nt: TGTGCCAGCAGCCAAGGCAGGGGAGACTATGGCTACACCTTC; cdr3_aa: CASSQGRGDYGYTF
d_call: TRBD1; j_call: TRBJ1-2; clone_size: many; v_call: TRBV20-1; cdr3_length: 13; cdr3_nt: TGCAGTGCTCGACGCGACAGGGTCTATGGCTACACCTTC; cdr3_aa: CSARRDRVYGYTF
d_call: -; j_call: TRBJ2-5; clone_size: -; v_call: TRBV30; cdr3_length: 13; cdr3_nt: TGTGCCTGGAGTGTAGCGGGCCCCGAGACCCAGTACTTC; cdr3_aa: CAWSVAGPETQYF
d_call: -; j_call: TRBJ2-7; clone_size: -; v_call: TRBV7-3; cdr3_length: 15; cdr3_nt: TGTGCCAGCAGCTTACCCGGCCAGGGCTCTTACGAGCAGTACTTC; cdr3_aa: CASSLPGQGSYEQYF
d_call: TRBD1; j_call: TRBJ1-4; clone_size: -; v_call: TRBV16; cdr3_length: 14; cdr3_nt: TGTGCCAGCAGAGATCGGACAGGGCGGGAAAAACTGTTTTTT; cdr3_aa: CASRDRTGREKLFF
d_call: TRBD2; j_call: TRBJ2-5; clone_size: many; v_call: TRBV7-9; cdr3_length: 15; cdr3_nt: TGTGCCAGCAGCTTGGGGACTAGCGGGGGAGAGACCCAGTACTTC; cdr3_aa: CASSLGTSGGETQYF
d_call: -; j_call: TRBJ1-4; clone_size: few; v_call: TRBV4-3; cdr3_length: 14; cdr3_nt: TGCGCCAGCAGCCAGGACACCCGGGGTGAAAAACTGTTTTTT; cdr3_aa: CASSQDTRGEKLFF
d_call: -; j_call: TRBJ2-1; clone_size: many; v_call: TRBV3-1; cdr3_length: 13; cdr3_nt: TGTGCCAGCAGCCGGGGGGAGAACAATGAGCAGTTCTTC; cdr3_aa: CASSRGENNEQFF